A selection of T cell receptor beta chains follows, all from one sample in a study of blood T cell repertoires in COVID-19. Assay used: immunoSEQ multiplex PCR; TCRdb lists only in-frame clones, some missing. The table includes 200,000 to 250,000 clones, 80% to 90% detected once. The sequencing input was PBMCs or T cells enriched from blood (not recorded which). The source is a woman aged 18-29 years in a cohort exposed to, infected with or recovered from COVID-19 (not recorded which). The CDR3 runs from the conserved cysteine through the conserved F or W. D genes are given only for firm matches. The size field is filled for only some rows; it gives once, few, many or a size class.

V	J	D	size	CDR3	DNA
TRBV5-1	TRBJ2-5	TRBD2	-	CASSFGGEETQYF	TGCGCCAGCAGCTTTGGGGGGGAAGAGACCCAGTACTTC
TRBV5-8	TRBJ1-2	-	once	CASSLSGRADGYTF	TGTGCCAGCAGCTTGTCCGGCAGGGCGGATGGCTACACCTTC
TRBV6-5	TRBJ1-2	-	-	CASRRPGNYGYTF	TGTGCCAGCAGGCGCCCCGGTAACTATGGCTACACCTTC
TRBV7-8	TRBJ2-2	-	once	CASSLKGAPIGSRTGELFF	TGTGCCAGCAGCTTGAAGGGTGCCCCGATAGGGAGTCGCACCGGGGAGCTGTTTTTT
TRBV7-2	TRBJ2-7	-	-	CASSFVHSAYEQYF	TGTGCCAGCAGCTTTGTCCACTCCGCCTACGAGCAGTACTTC
TRBV4-1	TRBJ1-3	TRBD1	few	CASSQGQGNTIYF	TGCGCCAGCAGCCAGGGACAGGGAAACACCATATATTTT
TRBV6-5	TRBJ1-2	-	-	CASSSNYYGYTF	TGTGCCAGCAGTTCAAACTACTATGGCTACACCTTC
TRBV9	TRBJ1-6	TRBD1	-	CASSVGTGASPTQSPLHF	TGTGCCAGCAGCGTGGGGACAGGGGCATCACCTACCCAATCACCCCTCCACTTT
TRBV5-1	TRBJ2-7	TRBD2	few	CASSFGTSNSEQYF	TGCGCCAGCAGCTTTGGGACTAGCAATTCCGAGCAGTACTTC
TRBV4-1	TRBJ2-1	TRBD2	-	CASSLSTSGKGRYEQFF	TGCGCCAGCAGCCTCTCGACTAGCGGGAAAGGACGCTATGAGCAGTTCTTC
TRBV23-1	TRBJ2-7	-	-	CASTLIGTDSSYEQYF	TGCGCCAGTACCCTAATTGGGACTGACAGCTCCTACGAGCAGTACTTC
TRBV6-4	TRBJ1-6	-	-	CASFSGGSNSPLHF	TGTGCCAGCTTCAGCGGGGGGAGTAATTCACCCCTCCACTTT
TRBV5-4	TRBJ1-2	TRBD1	-	CASSSPDRVVRYTF	TGTGCCAGCAGCTCCCCGGACAGGGTGGTACGCTACACCTTC
TRBV24-1	TRBJ1-4	-	-	CATMAEGGEKLFF	TGTGCCACCATGGCGGAGGGAGGTGAAAAACTGTTTTTT
TRBV21-1	TRBJ2-5	-	-	CASPKQPQGEKETQYF	TGTGCCAGCCCGAAACAACCCCAGGGGGAGAAAGAGACCCAGTACTTC
TRBV11-3	TRBJ2-7	-	-	CASSLERGGRETSYEQYF	TGTGCCAGCAGCTTAGAAAGGGGGGGGCGGGAGACCTCCTACGAGCAGTACTTC
TRBV19	TRBJ1-4	-	-	CASRLSTNEKLFF	TGTGCCAGTCGGTTATCAACTAATGAAAAACTGTTTTTT
TRBV19	TRBJ1-4	TRBD1	-	CASKRMGQGTVDNEKLFF	TGTGCCAGTAAACGGATGGGACAGGGGACAGTGGATAATGAAAAACTGTTTTTT
TRBV28	TRBJ1-3	-	-	CASSSGLLLGNTIYF	TGTGCCAGCAGTTCGGGACTGCTCCTGGGAAACACCATATATTTT
TRBV28	TRBJ1-1	-	-	CASSKAPEAFF	TGTGCCAGCAGTAAAGCCCCTGAAGCTTTCTTT
TRBV30	TRBJ2-5	TRBD2	-	CAWTSGSSETQYF	TGTGCCTGGACTAGCGGGAGCTCAGAGACCCAGTACTTC
TRBV2	TRBJ1-1	-	-	CASSEWGRTEAFF	TGTGCCAGCAGTGAATGGGGGCGGACTGAAGCTTTCTTT
TRBV5-6	TRBJ1-2	-	once	CASSLYSLYGYTF	TGTGCCAGCAGCTTGTACAGCCTCTATGGCTACACCTTC
TRBV20-1	TRBJ2-5	TRBD2	-	CSASGGRDQETQYF	TGCAGTGCGAGTGGAGGGAGGGACCAAGAGACCCAGTACTTC
TRBV11-1	TRBJ1-1	TRBD1	-	CASSLRGRWTEAFF	TGTGCCAGCAGCCTAAGGGGGCGGTGGACTGAAGCTTTCTTT
TRBV28	TRBJ2-2	TRBD1	-	CASSFRQGFTRSRGELFF	TGTGCCAGCAGTTTTCGACAGGGGTTTACCCGGAGTCGAGGGGAGCTGTTTTTT
TRBV18	TRBJ1-2	-	-	CASSPLPQGYGYTF	TGTGCCAGCTCACCTTTACCCCAGGGCTATGGCTACACCTTC
TRBV5-6	TRBJ2-5	-	-	CASSQGILETQYF	TGTGCCAGCAGTCAGGGGATATTGGAGACCCAGTACTTC
TRBV28	TRBJ1-2	TRBD1	-	CASSRQGEGYGYTF	TGTGCCAGCAGCAGACAGGGCGAGGGCTATGGCTACACCTTC
TRBV3-1/TRBV3-2	TRBJ2-7	TRBD1	-	CASSKIGWGQANYEQYF	TGTGCCAGCAGCAAGATCGGGTGGGGACAGGCCAATTACGAGCAGTACTTC
TRBV7-3	TRBJ2-1	-	-	CASSLRAGFPTDEQFF	TGTGCCAGCAGCTTAAGGGCCGGATTCCCAACGGATGAGCAGTTCTTC
TRBV4-1	TRBJ1-5	-	-	CASSQKIRTENSNQPQHF	TGCGCCAGCAGCCAAAAGATTCGTACAGAAAATAGCAATCAGCCCCAGCATTTT
TRBV28	TRBJ1-5	-	-	CASSPNNYDSYSNQPQHF	TGTGCCAGCAGTCCAAATAATTATGACAGCTATAGCAATCAGCCCCAGCATTTT
TRBV12-3/TRBV12-4	TRBJ1-1	-	once	CASGGSEAFF	TGTGCCAGCGGGGGCAGTGAAGCTTTCTTT
TRBV28	TRBJ2-7	-	-	CASSLGESYEQYF	TGTGCCAGCAGTTTAGGGGAGAGCTACGAGCAGTACTTC
TRBV27	TRBJ1-5	-	-	CASSFQPPGRSLRVNQPQHF	TGTGCCAGCAGTTTCCAACCTCCGGGTCGGAGTCTGAGGGTCAATCAGCCCCAGCATTTT
TRBV14	TRBJ2-3	-	-	CASSQAGKGTDTQYF	TGTGCCAGCAGCCAAGCGGGGAAGGGCACAGATACGCAGTATTTT
TRBV6-2/TRBV6-3	TRBJ1-2	TRBD1	few	CASSYVPDRDYGYTF	TGTGCCAGCAGTTACGTACCCGACAGGGACTATGGCTACACCTTC
TRBV19	TRBJ1-2	-	-	CASSSRAANYGYTF	TGTGCCAGTAGTAGCAGGGCAGCTAACTATGGCTACACCTTC
TRBV5-1	TRBJ2-1	TRBD2	-	CASSSSLGLAGGGDEQFF	TGCGCCAGCAGCTCCTCTTTGGGACTAGCGGGGGGCGGGGATGAGCAGTTCTTC
TRBV27	TRBJ2-5	-	-	CASRDPGSETQYF	TGTGCCAGCAGAGACCCGGGGTCGGAGACCCAGTACTTC
TRBV24-1	TRBJ2-2	-	-	CATSEGHTNTGELFF	TGTGCCACCAGTGAGGGACATACGAACACCGGGGAGCTGTTTTTT
TRBV11-3	TRBJ1-5	-	-	CASSLDRNQPQHF	TGTGCCAGCAGCTTAGACCGGAATCAGCCCCAGCATTTT
TRBV3-1/TRBV3-2	TRBJ1-2	TRBD1	-	CASSPYRGRSYGYTF	TGTGCCAGCAGCCCGTACAGGGGGCGCAGCTATGGCTACACCTTC
TRBV5-6	TRBJ2-5	-	-	CASSRGTTYQETQYF	TGTGCCAGCAGCCGAGGCACGACCTACCAAGAGACCCAGTACTTC
TRBV18	TRBJ2-7	TRBD1	once	CASSTPGQGPYEQYF	TGTGCCAGCTCAACTCCGGGACAGGGGCCCTACGAGCAGTACTTC
TRBV28	TRBJ1-2	-	few	CASSLGGINYGYTF	TGTGCCAGCAGTTTAGGTGGCATCAACTATGGCTACACCTTC
TRBV27	TRBJ1-1	TRBD1	-	CASSPQGAKLNTEAFF	TGTGCCAGCAGTCCACAGGGGGCTAAGTTGAACACTGAAGCTTTCTTT
TRBV19	TRBJ1-2	-	-	CASSIGRTVDGYTF	TGTGCCAGTAGTATAGGGAGGACAGTGGATGGCTACACCTTC
TRBV6-5	TRBJ2-7	TRBD1	-	CASSRDSSPYEQYF	TGTGCCAGCAGTAGGGACAGCAGCCCCTACGAGCAGTACTTC
TRBV5-4	TRBJ2-3	TRBD2	once	CASSLAGGRSDTQYF	TGTGCCAGCAGCCTAGCGGGGGGGAGGTCAGATACGCAGTATTTT
TRBV3-1/TRBV3-2	TRBJ2-2	-	-	CASSQDNRDTGELFF	TGTGCCAGCAGCCAAGATAACAGGGACACCGGGGAGCTGTTTTTT
TRBV2	TRBJ2-1	TRBD2	-	CASSTGTSGRHEQFF	TGTGCCAGCAGTACCGGGACTAGCGGGCGTCATGAGCAGTTCTTC
TRBV11-1	TRBJ2-1	-	-	CASSLAEPYEQFF	TGTGCCAGCAGCTTAGCGGAGCCGTATGAGCAGTTCTTC
TRBV19	TRBJ1-1	-	-	CASSTISVNTEAFF	TGTGCCAGTAGTACGATCAGTGTGAACACTGAAGCTTTCTTT
TRBV7-2	TRBJ1-1	-	-	CASSREGLNTEAFF	TGTGCCAGCAGTCGGGAGGGACTGAACACTGAAGCTTTCTTT
TRBV5-4	TRBJ2-7	TRBD2	-	CASSPGTSAAYEQYF	TGTGCCAGCAGCCCCGGGACTAGCGCAGCCTACGAGCAGTACTTC
TRBV6-5	TRBJ2-3	TRBD1	-	CASSQGQATDTQYF	TGTGCCAGCAGTCAGGGACAGGCCACAGATACGCAGTATTTT
TRBV3-1/TRBV3-2	TRBJ1-4	TRBD1	few	CASSQRTGVATNEKLFF	TGTGCCAGCAGCCAACGGACAGGGGTCGCAACTAATGAAAAACTGTTTTTT
TRBV6-5	TRBJ1-2	-	-	CASSPPTGDGYTF	TGTGCCAGCAGTCCGCCCACAGGAGATGGCTACACCTTC